Shown below are 29 T cell receptor beta chains from a single sample sequenced in a study of blood T cell repertoires in COVID-19. The repertoire was sequenced with immunoSEQ multiplex PCR; TCRdb's copy has only in-frame clones and lacks some. Of under 85,000 clones listed, approximately 90% are singletons. Sample: peripheral blood. Receptor source: a man in his 70s with active or convalescent COVID-19.

V usage is TRBV5-5 and J usage is TRBJ1-1; maybe TRBD1 (5 bases). Germline V CDR1 and CDR2: SGHKS, YYEKEE (reference sequence). This CDR3 region has 13 residues. The V end lost 5 bases, the J end lost 5 bases, and 13 bases lay between the germline ends. CDR3 DNA sequence: TGTGCCAGCAGATTCAACGGGGGTACTGAAGCTTTCTTT. The encoded protein is CASRFNGGTEAFF.

This rearrangement joins TRBV5-1 to TRBJ1-1, with 7 bases lining up with TRBD1. From germline, CDR1 is SGHRS and CDR2 YFSETQ. V lost 3 bases and J lost 1; bases outside the gene matches: 3. CDR3 size: 14 residues. CDR3 residues: CASSWGTENTEAFF. The CDR3 DNA follows: TGCGCCAGCAGCTGGGGGACAGAGAACACTGAAGCTTTCTTT.

The chain carries TRBV3-1 (or the pseudogene TRBV3-2) and TRBJ1-4; no definite D call. The V gene lost 3 bases and the J gene lost 6 bases, with 8 bases spanning the gap. The CDR3 consists of 13 residues. Germline V lookup: CDR1 LGHDT, CDR2 YNNKEL (reference sequence). CDR3 protein: CASSQWADEKLFF. The CDR3 region has the DNA TGTGCCAGCAGCCAGTGGGCTGATGAAAAACTGTTTTTT.

The chain uses TRBV12-3 or TRBV12-4 and TRBJ1-4, with 12 bases aligning to TRBD1. The trim removed 5 bases at V and 14 bases at J, leaving 6 bases unmatched. The CDR3 consists of 13 residues. This CDR3 is CASSLGTGGALFF. The CDR3 region has the DNA TGTGCCAGCAGTCTAGGGACAGGGGGCGCCCTGTTTTTT.

This clone was found a few times. The rearrangement links TRBV3-1 (or the pseudogene TRBV3-2) to TRBJ2-2; perhaps TRBD1 as D (5 bases). The CDR3 is made up of 15 amino acids. Per the germline V gene, CDR1 is LGHDT and CDR2 is YNNKEL (reference sequence). V lost 1 base and J 6 bases, leaving 12 bases between the germline ends. The CDR3 bases are TGTGCCAGCAGCCAAGTCCAGGGCGTATCCGGGGAGCTGTTTTTT. It translates to CASSQVQGVSGELFF.

This clone was recorded only once. V usage is TRBV27 and J usage is TRBJ1-2, with 10 bases fitting TRBD1. Germline-derived CDR1 and CDR2 are MNHEY and SMNVEV (reference sequence). The CDR3 is 14 residues long. V shed 3 bases and J 8 bases; nucleotides not matched to a gene: 6. The CDR3 region is CASSLTGGYDGYTF. The CDR3 DNA reads as TGTGCCAGCAGTTTGACAGGGGGCTACGACGGCTACACCTTC.

The chain employs TRBV5-1 and TRBJ2-1; no firm D call. V gave up 4 bases and J gave up 8 bases, with 10 bases separating them. The CDR3 sequence is 12 residues long. The germline gives CDR1 SGHRS, CDR2 YFSETQ. The CDR3 region has the DNA TGCGCCAGCAGCCTAATTAGAGATGAGCAGTTCTTC. Encoded protein: CASSLIRDEQFF.

The genes are TRBV24-1 and TRBJ2-5; TRBD2 matches at 11 bases. The length of the CDR3 is 16 residues. V lost 4 bases and J lost 1; bases outside the gene matches: 4. Germline V lookup: CDR1 KGHDR, CDR2 SFDVKD. CDR3 nucleotide sequence: TGTGCCACCAGTGACCCTAGCGGGGGGCCCCAAGAGACCCAGTACTTC. The encoded protein is CATSDPSGGPQETQYF.

The chain combines TRBV7-8 with TRBJ2-1; 15 bases are a match to TRBD2. With 5 bases clipped from V and 4 bases from J, the junction kept 6 bases outside the gene matches. Germline V gives CDR1 SGHVS, CDR2 FQNEAQ. This CDR3 has 17 residues. The CDR3 protein is CASSPGTSGGPYNEQFF. CDR3 bases: TGTGCCAGCAGCCCCGGGACTAGCGGGGGGCCATACAATGAGCAGTTCTTC. The whole variable domain, remainder taken from reference TRBV7-8 and TRBJ2-1, is GAGVSQSPRYKVAKRGQDVALRCDPISGHVSLFWYQQALGQGPEFLTYFQNEAQLDKSGLPSDRFFAERPEGSVSTLKIQRTQQEDSAVYLCASSPGTSGGPYNEQFFGPGTRLTVL.

The rearrangement joins TRBV29-1 to TRBJ1-1; 7 bases map to TRBD1. Germline values: CDR1 SQVTM, CDR2 ANQGSEA. CDR3 length equals 15 residues. J gave up 0 bases and V 7 bases, and 11 bases lay outside the gene matches. CDR3 amino acids: CSGTRQGPLNTEAFF. The CDR3 DNA reads TGCAGCGGGACTCGACAGGGTCCTCTGAACACTGAAGCTTTCTTT.

The chain joins TRBV12-2 to TRBJ1-4; the D call in the table, TRBD1, was not verified against the DNA. TRBV12-2 is a pseudogene segment. The CDR3 loop spans 15 amino acids. The CDR3 DNA reads TGTGCAAGTCGCCACCCGACAGGACTTAATGAAAAACTGTTTTTT. Translation gives CASRHPTGLNEKLFF.

V and J are TRBV18 and TRBJ1-2, with 8 bases matching TRBD1. V shed 2 bases and J 8 bases; nucleotides not matched to a gene: 4. The germline V gene has CDR1 KGHSH and CDR2 LQKENI. The length of the CDR3 is 13 residues. Here the CDR3 reads CASSPWGDRGYTF. Here the CDR3 DNA reads TGTGCCAGCTCACCATGGGGGGACAGGGGCTACACCTTC.

A single count supports this clone. The V and J genes are TRBV6-2 or TRBV6-3 and TRBJ1-2; unclear D gene. V lost 0 bases, J lost 8 bases, and 16 bases lay in between. CDR1 and CDR2 from the germline V gene are MNHEY and SVGEGT. CDR3 length: 15 residues. CDR3 in DNA: TGTGCCAGCAGTTACTCGACGGCGGAAAACAAGGGCTACACCTTC. Its protein is CASSYSTAENKGYTF.

About this clone itself: Germline is not matched at one junction end, which may reflect a read error. The chain is built from TRBV13 and TRBJ2-1, with 7 bases lining up with TRBD2. The CDR3 sequence is 14 residues long. Looked up from germline, CDR1 is PRHDT and CDR2 is FYEKMQ (reference sequence). CDR3 in amino acids: CASSIGSGVGEQFF. Here the CDR3 DNA reads TGTGCCAGCAGCATAGGAAGCGGGGTGGGTGAGCAGTTCTTC.

This clone has a handful of counts. The chain is built from TRBV7-9 and TRBJ2-2; D is perhaps TRBD2 (5 bases). The germline V and J ends were trimmed by 4 bases and 1 base, with 16 bases remaining between them. Germline V gene sequence: CDR1 SEHNR, CDR2 FQNEAQ (reference sequence). This CDR3 has 17 residues. Here the CDR3 DNA reads TGTGCCAGCAGCTCAAGTCGGACGGGGAAGAACACCGGGGAGCTGTTTTTT. Its protein product is CASSSSRTGKNTGELFF.

The rearrangement joins TRBV12-3 or TRBV12-4 to TRBJ1-1, with 8 bases aligning to TRBD1. This CDR3 region has 13 residues. The V and J ends lost 6 bases and 4 bases, in that order; junction bases with no gene match: 4. The chain's CDR3 is CASRTGGVTEAFF. The CDR3 bases are TGTGCCAGCAGAACAGGGGGTGTCACTGAAGCTTTCTTT.

The CDR3 DNA sequence: TGCGCCAGCAGCCTACGGGACAAAATGGTCAACACCTTC. Translating gives CASSLRDKMVNTF. The V gene is TRBV5-1, the J gene TRBJ1-2; possible D gene TRBD1, 6 bases. V was clipped by 4 bases and J by 12 bases, with 19 bases between them. The CDR3 is 13 residues long. Germline V gene data show CDR1 as SGHRS and CDR2 as YFSETQ. The full variable domain, with the rest looked up from reference TRBV5-1 and TRBJ1-2, is KAGVTQTPRYLIKTRGQQVTLSCSPISGHRSVSWYQQTPGQGLQFLFEYFSETQRNKGNFPGRFSGRQFSNSRSEMNVSTLELGDSALYLCASSLRDKMVNTFGSGTRLTVV.

This chain connects TRBV15 to TRBJ2-7; the match to TRBD1 covers 9 bases. The CDR3 is 14 residues long. Germline V CDR1 and CDR2: LNHNV, YYDKDF (reference sequence). V lost 6 bases and J lost 6; bases outside the gene matches: 9. CDR3 sequence reads: CATSQDRGLAEQYF. The DNA of the CDR3 is TGTGCCACCAGTCAGGACAGGGGTTTGGCCGAGCAGTACTTC. Combining the CDR3 with reference TRBV15 and TRBJ2-7 gives the whole variable domain DAMVIQNPRYQVTQFGKPVTLSCSQTLNHNVMYWYQQKSSQAPKLLFHYYDKDFNNEADTPDNFQSRRPNTSFCFLDIRSPGLGDTAMYLCATSQDRGLAEQYFGPGTRLTVT.

This clone was seen a few times. V gene TRBV19 combines with J gene TRBJ1-2, with D maybe TRBD1 (5 bases). The V gene's germline CDR1 is LNHDA and CDR2 SQIVND (reference sequence). CDR3 length: 16 residues. Trimming left V 0 bases short and J 4 bases short, with 15 bases between. CDR3 protein: CASSIEGALSPYGYTF. The CDR3 DNA reads as TGTGCCAGTAGTATAGAAGGGGCATTGAGTCCCTATGGCTACACCTTC.

The J gene is TRBJ1-1, the V gene TRBV29-1; tentatively, D is TRBD1 (6 bases). The CDR3 sequence is 17 residues long. The V end lost 0 bases, the J end lost 7 bases, and 24 bases lay between the germline ends. The germline V gene encodes CDR1 SQVTM and CDR2 ANQGSEA. The CDR3 bases are TGCAGCGTTGAAGATCAGTCGGGTGGGGGGGCGCCGGATGAAGCTTTCTTT. Its translation: CSVEDQSGGGAPDEAFF. Looking up the rest from reference TRBV29-1 and TRBJ1-1 gives the full variable domain: SAVISQKPSRDICQRGTSLTIQCQVDSQVTMMFWYRQQPGQSLTLIATANQGSEATYESGFVIDKFPISRPNLTFSTLTVSNMSPEDSSIYLCSVEDQSGGGAPDEAFFGQGTRLTVV.

The rearrangement uses TRBV19 and TRBJ1-2; the D is unclear. CDR1 is LNHDA, CDR2 SQIVND, per germline (reference sequence). V was clipped by 8 bases and J by 8 bases, with 21 bases between them. The CDR3 runs to 14 residues. In DNA, the CDR3 is TGTGCCAGTCCCCAAAGGTGGCGGGCGGAAGGCTACACCTTC. Amino acid sequence: CASPQRWRAEGYTF.

The chain links TRBV6-1 to TRBJ2-6, with unresolved D. The germline V and J ends were trimmed by 6 bases and 0 bases, with 15 bases remaining between them. CDR1 and CDR2 from the germline V gene are MNHNS and SASEGT. This CDR3 region has 17 residues. In DNA, the CDR3 is TGTGCCAGCAGCGAAATCCCCTTACTCTCTGGGGCCAACGTCCTGACTTTC. The encoded protein is CASSEIPLLSGANVLTF.

This clone was seen a single time. The chain uses TRBV7-2 and TRBJ1-3; D gene ambiguous. The germline V gene encodes CDR1 SGHTA and CDR2 FQGNSA. The CDR3 runs 17 residues. The ends were cut back, 1 base at V and 0 bases at J, with 13 bases in the middle. The chain's CDR3 is CASSLGSSAGSGNTIYF. CDR3 in DNA: TGTGCCAGCAGCTTAGGGAGCAGCGCGGGCTCTGGAAACACCATATATTTT.

V gene TRBV5-6 combines with J gene TRBJ1-5; the match to TRBD1 covers 10 bases. Germline V gene data show CDR1 as SGHDT and CDR2 as YYEEEE. This CDR3 comprises 15 residues. V shed 4 bases and J 3 bases; nucleotides not matched to a gene: 4. The CDR3 protein is CASSPGTGDNQPQHF. The CDR3 nucleotides read TGTGCCAGCAGCCCCGGGACAGGGGACAATCAGCCCCAGCATTTT. Variable domain in full (rest from reference TRBV5-6 and TRBJ1-5): DAGVTQSPTHLIKTRGQQVTLRCSPKSGHDTVSWYQQALGQGPQFIFQYYEEEERQRGNFPDRFSGHQFPNYSSELNVNALLLGDSALYLCASSPGTGDNQPQHFGDGTRLSIL.

The chain employs TRBV7-9 and TRBJ1-1, with D hard to call. The V end was cut by 3 bases, the J end by 1 base, with 9 bases between. Germline CDR1 SEHNR, CDR2 FQNEAQ (reference sequence). This CDR3 region has 14 residues. The CDR3 bases are TGTGCCAGCAGCTTTCTCCAGGAGAACACTGAAGCTTTCTTT. Amino acid sequence: CASSFLQENTEAFF.

The chain recombines TRBV5-1 with TRBJ1-1, with 9 bases aligning to TRBD1. V was pared by 4 bases and J by 0 bases, with 4 bases of the junction left unmatched. Germline V gene lookup returns CDR1 SGHRS and CDR2 YFSETQ. The length of the CDR3 is 15 residues. This chain's CDR3 is CASSPRDRVNTEAFF. For the CDR3, the DNA is TGCGCCAGCAGCCCGAGGGACAGGGTGAACACTGAAGCTTTCTTT.

This clone appeared once. V usage is TRBV5-1 and J usage is TRBJ2-7; possible D gene TRBD1, 6 bases. In germline, CDR1 is SGHRS, CDR2 YFSETQ. This CDR3 contains 14 residues. The V end was cut by 0 bases, the J end by 5 bases, with 12 bases between. CDR3 nucleotides: TGCGCCAGCAGCTTGGCAGGGGAAGGGGACGAGCAGTACTTC. This sequence encodes CASSLAGEGDEQYF.

The CDR3: CASSLDHRQPQHF. The CDR3 DNA follows: TGTGCCAGCAGCTTAGATCACAGACAGCCCCAGCATTTT. J is TRBJ1-5 and V is TRBV11-2; no definite D call. Trimming removed 0 bases at V and 7 bases at J, with 7 bases between. CDR1 is SGHAT, CDR2 FQNNGV, per germline. The CDR3 covers 13 residues.

This clone appeared a single time. The rearrangement uses TRBV7-7 and TRBJ1-1; TRBD1 matches at 7 bases. Trimming removed 11 bases from V and 7 bases from J; junction bases left unmatched: 31. Germline V lookup: CDR1 SSHAT, CDR2 FNYEAQ (reference sequence). The CDR3 sequence is 19 residues long. CDR3 loop: CALSAIEGTAGSVGFEAFF. CDR3 DNA sequence: TGTGCCCTATCGGCTATCGAAGGGACAGCGGGTTCGGTTGGGTTTGAAGCTTTCTTT.